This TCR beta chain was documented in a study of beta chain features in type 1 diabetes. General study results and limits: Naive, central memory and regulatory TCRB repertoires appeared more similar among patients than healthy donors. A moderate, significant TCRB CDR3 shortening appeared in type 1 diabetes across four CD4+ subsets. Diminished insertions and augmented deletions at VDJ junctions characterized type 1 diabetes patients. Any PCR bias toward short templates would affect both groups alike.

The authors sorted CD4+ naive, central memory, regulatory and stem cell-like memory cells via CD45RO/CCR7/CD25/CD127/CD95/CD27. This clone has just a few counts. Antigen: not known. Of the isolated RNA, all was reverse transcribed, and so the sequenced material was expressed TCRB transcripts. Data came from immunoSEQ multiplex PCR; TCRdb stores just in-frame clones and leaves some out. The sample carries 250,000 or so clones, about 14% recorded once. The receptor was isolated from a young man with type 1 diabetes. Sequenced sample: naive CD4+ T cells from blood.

CDR3 residues: CASSRVVPRDINVDEQYF. CDR3 DNA sequence: TGCGCCAGCAGCCGCGTCGTCCCCCGGGACATAAACGTTGACGAGCAGTACTTC. The chain recombines TRBV4-1 with TRBJ2-7; maybe TRBD1 (6 bases). V was clipped by 4 bases and J by 5 bases, with 27 bases between them. The CDR3 runs 18 residues. The germline V gene has CDR1 MGHRA and CDR2 YSYEKL.